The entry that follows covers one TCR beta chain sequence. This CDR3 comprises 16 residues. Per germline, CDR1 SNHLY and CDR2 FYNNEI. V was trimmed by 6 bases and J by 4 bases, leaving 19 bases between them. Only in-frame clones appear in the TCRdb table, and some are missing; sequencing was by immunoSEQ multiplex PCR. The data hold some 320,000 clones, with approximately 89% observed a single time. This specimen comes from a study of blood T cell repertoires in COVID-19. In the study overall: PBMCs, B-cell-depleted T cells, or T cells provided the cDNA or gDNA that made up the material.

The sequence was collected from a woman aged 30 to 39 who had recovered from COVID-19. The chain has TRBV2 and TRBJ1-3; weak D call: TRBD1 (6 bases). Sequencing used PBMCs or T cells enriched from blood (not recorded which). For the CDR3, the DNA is TGTGCCAGCAGGGGCGACCGGGACATCTCAGGAAACACCATATATTTT. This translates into CASRGDRDISGNTIYF.